The clone carrying this T cell receptor beta chain turned up a few times. The antigen is not known. The sample comes from a study of beta chain features in type 1 diabetes. The wider study: Patients and healthy donors were similar in age, gender and cell yields. Notes on the study in general: It was not settled here whether HLA type affects TCRB rearrangement.

Germline values: CDR1 SGHRS, CDR2 YFSETQ. The CDR3 has 15 residues. Losses at the gene ends were 4 bases for V and 4 bases for J; bases not matched to a gene: 10. Sorting with CD45RO/CCR7/CD25/CD127/CD95/CD27 yielded naive, central memory, regulatory and stem-like memory CD4+ cells. Expressed TCRB transcripts were sequenced after all isolated RNA was converted to cDNA. The data were produced by immunoSEQ multiplex PCR, yet TCRdb's version contains in-frame clones alone and is incomplete. The table records 850,000 to 900,000 clones, 17% of them present only once. The clonotype originates from a woman aged 18-29 years in good health. The rearrangement uses TRBV5-1 and TRBJ2-7, with 8 bases matching TRBD1. Material: naive CD4+ T cells from blood. The CDR3 sequence is CASSARQGKPYEQYF. CDR3 sequence (DNA): TGCGCCAGCAGCGCGCGACAGGGGAAGCCATACGAGCAGTACTTC.